This T cell receptor (beta chain) originates from a study of cytomegalovirus exposure and HLA in healthy donors. CDR1 and CDR2 (germline): MGHRA, YSYEKL. Trimming took 1 base from V and 5 from J, leaving 12 bases between them. The CDR3 contains 15 residues. The PCR used 60 Vbeta and 13 Jbeta primers. Here immunoSEQ multiplex PCR was the method, and the copy in TCRdb shows in-frame clones only, minus some. Seen here are over 150,000 clones, 70% to 85% observed once, and the top ten hold roughly 1.4%. The TCR originated in a young woman in good health and CMV-seropositive. Sequenced sample: PBMCs. This rearrangement joins TRBV4-1 to TRBJ1-5, with D possibly being TRBD1 (6 bases). The CDR3 coding sequence is TGCGCCAGCAGCCAAGCAGGGGTTTGGGATCAGCCCCAGCATTTT. Translation: CASSQAGVWDQPQHF.